Presented here are 7 T cell receptor beta chains from one specimen sequenced in a study of a mutant IDH1 vaccine in newly diagnosed glioma. Time point: week 47, end of study. The content of each vaccine dose was 300 ug of mutant IDH1 20-mer peptide, and topical imiquimod accompanied it. No cognate antigen is known for these TCRs. Assay used: immunoSEQ multiplex PCR; TCRdb lists only in-frame clones, some missing. The sample has approximately 84,000 clones, 81% seen once. The input for sequencing was PBMCs, taken from a glioma patient whose treatment included an IDH1 peptide vaccine. These receptor sequences come from a man in his forties or fifties with glioma.

The J gene is TRBJ2-7, the V gene TRBV4-1; TRBD1 or TRBD2 may be the D gene (5 bases each). The CDR3 is made up of 13 amino acids. Germline loops: CDR1 MGHRA, CDR2 YSYEKL. The V gene lost 5 bases and the J gene lost 5 bases, with 13 bases spanning the gap. CDR3 DNA sequence: TGCGCCAGCAGCAGGGACGCGCTACACGAGCAGTACTTC. Amino acids: CASSRDALHEQYF.

The chain employs TRBV5-1 and TRBJ2-6; D is ambiguous. V dropped 4 bases and J dropped 0 bases, with 11 bases sitting between them. The germline V gene encodes CDR1 SGHRS and CDR2 YFSETQ. The CDR3 is 16 residues long. CDR3 DNA sequence: TGCGCCAGCAGCACCGCGACGGTCTCTGGGGCCAACGTCCTGACTTTC. It translates to CASSTATVSGANVLTF. Together with reference TRBV5-1 and TRBJ2-6, the CDR3 gives the full variable domain: KAGVTQTPRYLIKTRGQQVTLSCSPISGHRSVSWYQQTPGQGLQFLFEYFSETQRNKGNFPGRFSGRQFSNSRSEMNVSTLELGDSALYLCASSTATVSGANVLTFGAGSRLTVL.

The chain is built from TRBV4-1 and TRBJ2-4; 8 bases are shared with TRBD2. V trimming: 1 base; J trimming: 6 bases; junction bases outside the gene matches: 2. This CDR3 region has 14 residues. In germline, CDR1 is MGHRA, CDR2 YSYEKL. The CDR3 coding sequence is TGCGCCAGCAGCCAAGGACTAGCGAGAAACATTCAGTACTTC. Translating it yields CASSQGLARNIQYF.

This clone was recorded only once. The chain joins TRBV5-1 to TRBJ1-2, with unresolved D. The V gene lost 5 bases and the J gene lost 2 bases, with 10 bases spanning the gap. Looked up from germline, CDR1 is SGHRS and CDR2 is YFSETQ. The CDR3 contains 13 residues. CDR3 DNA: TGCGCCAGCAGGGCTCGGCTAAACTATGGCTACACCTTC. Translating gives CASRARLNYGYTF.

J is TRBJ2-3 and V is TRBV19, with 7 bases that match TRBD2. Germline V lookup: CDR1 LNHDA, CDR2 SQIVND (reference sequence). V lost 6 bases and J lost 9; bases outside the gene matches: 6. The CDR3 contains 12 residues. The chain's CDR3 is CASRGTSETQYF. The CDR3 coding sequence is TGTGCCAGTAGAGGTACTAGCGAGACGCAGTATTTT.

V and J are TRBV14 and TRBJ1-1; D gene uncertain. V lost 1 base to trimming and J lost 4 bases, with 10 bases between them. Germline V lookup: CDR1 SGHDN, CDR2 FVKESK. The CDR3 consists of 14 residues. The CDR3 region is CASSQGWGGTEAFF. Written as DNA, the CDR3 is TGTGCCAGCAGCCAAGGATGGGGTGGCACTGAAGCTTTCTTT.

Details on this clone: A junction end diverges from the germline sequence, so it may reflect a read error. The V call is TRBV7-2, the J call TRBJ1-2; 8 nucleotides align to TRBD1. The CDR3 is 15 amino acids. Germline values: CDR1 SGHTA, CDR2 FQGNSA. CDR3: CASSTSAGTGRRFAF. For the CDR3, the DNA is TGTGCCAGCAGCACGAGCGCCGGGACAGGCCGGCGGTTTGCCTTC.